This TCR beta chain emerged from a study of T cells in Graves' hyperthyroidism and ophthalmopathy. Broader study findings: Most thyroid clonotypes with frequency above 0.001 were detected in blood.

In regard to this clonotype: Antigen: not known.

Amplified TCR beta CDR3 regions came from RNA transcripts. In the first-round RT-PCR of the TCR CDR3, the HTBI primer set was used. Via MiXCR, TCRdb re-called the multiplex PCR reads, giving one row per CDR3 protein. The sample records about 350,000 distinct CDR3 sequences, approximately 19% being singletons. CDR1 and CDR2 from the germline V gene are LGHDT and YNNKEL (reference sequence). This CDR3 is built from 12 residues. Trimming cost V 1 base and J 6 bases, with 6 bases left between them. Sequencing was carried out using blood. The gene calls are TRBV3-1 and TRBJ1-1; no definite D call. The source of this sequence is a young woman with Graves' hyperthyroidism. In nucleotides, the CDR3 is TGTGCCAGCAGCCAAGGCTATTCTGAAGCTTTCTTT. Protein sequence: CASSQGYSEAFF.